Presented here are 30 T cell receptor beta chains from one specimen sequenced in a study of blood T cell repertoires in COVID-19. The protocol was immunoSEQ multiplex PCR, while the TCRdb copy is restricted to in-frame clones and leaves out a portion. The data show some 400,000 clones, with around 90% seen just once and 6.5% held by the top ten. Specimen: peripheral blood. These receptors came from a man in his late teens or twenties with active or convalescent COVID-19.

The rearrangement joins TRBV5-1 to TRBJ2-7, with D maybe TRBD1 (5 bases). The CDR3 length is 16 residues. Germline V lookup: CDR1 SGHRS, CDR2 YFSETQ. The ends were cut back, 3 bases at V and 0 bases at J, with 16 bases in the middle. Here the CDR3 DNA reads TGCGCCAGCAGCTCTTGGGGCAGGACCCACTCCTACGAGCAGTACTTC. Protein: CASSSWGRTHSYEQYF.

Here the CDR3 reads CASSSGQLATNEKLFF. Here the CDR3 DNA reads TGTGCCAGCAGCTCAGGACAGTTAGCAACTAATGAAAAACTGTTTTTT. This rearrangement joins TRBV11-2 to TRBJ1-4; D may be TRBD1 (6 bases). V was clipped by 4 bases and J by 0 bases, with 12 bases between them. The CDR3 totals 16 residues. CDR1 and CDR2 (germline): SGHAT, FQNNGV. The full variable domain, in which reference TRBV11-2 and TRBJ1-4 provide the parts outside the CDR3, is EAGVAQSPRYKIIEKRQSVAFWCNPISGHATLYWYQQILGQGPKLLIQFQNNGVVDDSQLPKDRFSAERLKGVDSTLKIQPAKLEDSAVYLCASSSGQLATNEKLFFGSGTQLSVL.

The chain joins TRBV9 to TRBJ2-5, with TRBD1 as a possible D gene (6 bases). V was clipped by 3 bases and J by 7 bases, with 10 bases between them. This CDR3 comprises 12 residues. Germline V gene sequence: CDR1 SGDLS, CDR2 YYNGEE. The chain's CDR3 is CASSGTVGTQYF. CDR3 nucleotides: TGTGCCAGCAGCGGGACAGTTGGGACCCAGTACTTC.

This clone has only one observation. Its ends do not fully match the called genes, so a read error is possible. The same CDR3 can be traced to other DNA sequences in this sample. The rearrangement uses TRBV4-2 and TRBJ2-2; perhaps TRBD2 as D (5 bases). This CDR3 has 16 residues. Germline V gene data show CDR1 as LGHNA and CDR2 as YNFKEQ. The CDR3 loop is CASSRGPPGIAGELFF. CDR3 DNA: TGTGCCAGCAGCCGCGGGCCCCCCGGGATCGCCGGGGAGTTGTTTTTT.

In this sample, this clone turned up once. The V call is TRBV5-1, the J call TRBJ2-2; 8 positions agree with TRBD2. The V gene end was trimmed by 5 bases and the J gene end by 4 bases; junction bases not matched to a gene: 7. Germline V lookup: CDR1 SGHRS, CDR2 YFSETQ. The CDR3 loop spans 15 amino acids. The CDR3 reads CASRESGGGTGELFF. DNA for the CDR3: TGCGCCAGCAGAGAGAGCGGGGGTGGCACCGGGGAGCTGTTTTTT.

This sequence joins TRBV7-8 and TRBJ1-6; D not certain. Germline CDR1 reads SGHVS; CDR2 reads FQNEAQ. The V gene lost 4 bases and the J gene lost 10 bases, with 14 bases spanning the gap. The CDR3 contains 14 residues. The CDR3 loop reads CASSSGDRGSPLHF. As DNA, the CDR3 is TGTGCCAGCAGCTCGGGAGACCGTGGGTCACCCCTCCACTTT.

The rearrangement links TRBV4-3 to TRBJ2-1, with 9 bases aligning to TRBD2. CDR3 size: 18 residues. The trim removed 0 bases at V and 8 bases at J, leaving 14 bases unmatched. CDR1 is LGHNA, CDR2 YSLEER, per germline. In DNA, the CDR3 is TGCGCCAGCAGCCAAGAGATCCCCGGTAGCGGGAGAATCTATGAGCAGTTCTTC. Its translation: CASSQEIPGSGRIYEQFF.

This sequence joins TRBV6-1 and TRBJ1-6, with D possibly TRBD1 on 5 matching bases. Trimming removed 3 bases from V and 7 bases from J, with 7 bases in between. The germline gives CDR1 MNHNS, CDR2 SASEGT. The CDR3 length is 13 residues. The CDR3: CASSDRENSPLHF. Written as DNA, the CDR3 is TGTGCCAGCAGTGACAGGGAAAATTCACCCCTCCACTTT.

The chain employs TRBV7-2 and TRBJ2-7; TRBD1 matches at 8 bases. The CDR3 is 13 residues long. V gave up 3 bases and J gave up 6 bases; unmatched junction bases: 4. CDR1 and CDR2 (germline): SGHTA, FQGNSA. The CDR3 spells CASSLDRVREQYF. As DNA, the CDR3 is TGTGCCAGCAGCTTGGACAGGGTGCGCGAGCAGTACTTC.

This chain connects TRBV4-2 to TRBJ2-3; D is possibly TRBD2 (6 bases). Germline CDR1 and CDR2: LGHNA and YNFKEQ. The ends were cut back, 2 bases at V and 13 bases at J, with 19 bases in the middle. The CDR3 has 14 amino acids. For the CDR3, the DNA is TGTGCCAGCAGCCAAAGACCACTTGCGGGGTTGGAGTATTTT. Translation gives CASSQRPLAGLEYF.

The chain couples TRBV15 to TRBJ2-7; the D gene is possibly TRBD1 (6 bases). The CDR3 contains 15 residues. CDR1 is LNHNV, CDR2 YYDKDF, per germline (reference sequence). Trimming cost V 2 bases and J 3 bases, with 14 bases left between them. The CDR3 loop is CATSRTEIRGYEQYF. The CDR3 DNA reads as TGTGCCACCAGCAGAACAGAAATCAGGGGCTACGAGCAGTACTTC.

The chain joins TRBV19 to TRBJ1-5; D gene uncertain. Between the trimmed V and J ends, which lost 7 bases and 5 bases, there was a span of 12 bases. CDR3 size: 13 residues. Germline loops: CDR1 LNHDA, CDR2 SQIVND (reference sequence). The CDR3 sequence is CASTPDRDQPQHF. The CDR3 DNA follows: TGTGCCAGTACCCCCGACCGGGATCAGCCCCAGCATTTT.

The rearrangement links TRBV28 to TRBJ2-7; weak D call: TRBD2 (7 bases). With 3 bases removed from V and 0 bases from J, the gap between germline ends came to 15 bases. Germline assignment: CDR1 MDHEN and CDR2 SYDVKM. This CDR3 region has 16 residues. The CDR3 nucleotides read TGTGCCAGCAGTTTGGGCGGGGGCCGAAGCTCCTACGAGCAGTACTTC. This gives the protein CASSLGGGRSSYEQYF.

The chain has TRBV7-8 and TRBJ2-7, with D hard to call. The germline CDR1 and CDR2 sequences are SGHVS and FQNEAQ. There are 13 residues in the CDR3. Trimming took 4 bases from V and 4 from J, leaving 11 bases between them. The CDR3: CASSYTFTYEQYF. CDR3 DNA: TGTGCCAGCAGCTACACCTTTACATACGAGCAGTACTTC.

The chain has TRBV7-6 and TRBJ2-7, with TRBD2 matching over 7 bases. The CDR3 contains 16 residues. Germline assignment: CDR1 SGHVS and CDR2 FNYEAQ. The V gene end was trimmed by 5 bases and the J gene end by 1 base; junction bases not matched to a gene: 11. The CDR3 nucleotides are TGTGCCAGCAGCCCGGGGGTCCGGGGGGATTCCTACGAGCAGTACTTC. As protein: CASSPGVRGDSYEQYF.

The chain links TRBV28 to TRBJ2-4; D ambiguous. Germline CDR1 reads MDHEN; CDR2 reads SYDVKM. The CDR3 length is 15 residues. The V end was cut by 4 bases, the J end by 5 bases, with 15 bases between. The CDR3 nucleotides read TGTGCCAGCAGTTCACACTACTCGCCGCAAAACATTCAGTACTTC. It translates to CASSSHYSPQNIQYF.

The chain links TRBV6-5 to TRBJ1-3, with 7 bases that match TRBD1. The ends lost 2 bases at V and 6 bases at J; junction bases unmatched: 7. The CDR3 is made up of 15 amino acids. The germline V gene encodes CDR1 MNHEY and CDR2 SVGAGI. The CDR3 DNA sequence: TGTGCCAGCAGTTACGGGGGGACAGCAGAAAACACCATATATTTT. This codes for CASSYGGTAENTIYF.

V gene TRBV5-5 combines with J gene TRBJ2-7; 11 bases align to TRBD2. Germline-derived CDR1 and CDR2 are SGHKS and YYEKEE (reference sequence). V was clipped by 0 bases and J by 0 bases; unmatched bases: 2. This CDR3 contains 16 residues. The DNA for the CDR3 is TGTGCCAGCAGCTTGGCCACTAGCGGGGGCTCCTACGAGCAGTACTTC. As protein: CASSLATSGGSYEQYF.

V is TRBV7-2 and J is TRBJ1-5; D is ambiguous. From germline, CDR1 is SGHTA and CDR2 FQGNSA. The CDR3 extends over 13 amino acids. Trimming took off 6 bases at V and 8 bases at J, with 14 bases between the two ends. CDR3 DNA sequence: TGTGCCAGCAGTGCGAATCGCGATGAGCCCCAGCATTTT. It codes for CASSANRDEPQHF.

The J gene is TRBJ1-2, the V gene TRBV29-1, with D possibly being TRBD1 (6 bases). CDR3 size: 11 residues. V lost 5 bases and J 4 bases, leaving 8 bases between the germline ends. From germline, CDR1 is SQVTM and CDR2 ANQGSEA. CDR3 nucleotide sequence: TGCAGCGTTCCGGACAGCTATGGCTACACCTTC. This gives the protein CSVPDSYGYTF.

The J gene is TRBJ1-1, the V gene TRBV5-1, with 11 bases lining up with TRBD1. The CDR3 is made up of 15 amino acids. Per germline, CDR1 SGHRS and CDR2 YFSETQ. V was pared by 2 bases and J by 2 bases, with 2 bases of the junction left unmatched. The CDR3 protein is CASSLWTGGNTEAFF. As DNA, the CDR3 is TGCGCCAGCAGCTTATGGACAGGGGGCAACACTGAAGCTTTCTTT.

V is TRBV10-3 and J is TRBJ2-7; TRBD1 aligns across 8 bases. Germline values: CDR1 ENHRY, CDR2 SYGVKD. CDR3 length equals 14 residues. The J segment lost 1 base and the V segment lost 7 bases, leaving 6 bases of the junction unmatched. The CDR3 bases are TGTGCCATCACTAAGGACAGGGAATCCTACGAGCAGTACTTC. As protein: CAITKDRESYEQYF.

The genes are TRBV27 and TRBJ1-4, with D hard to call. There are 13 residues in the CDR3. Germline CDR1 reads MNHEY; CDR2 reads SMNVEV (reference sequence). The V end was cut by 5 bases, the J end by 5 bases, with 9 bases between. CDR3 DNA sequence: TGTGCCAGCAGTCCAAGGCGGAATGAAAAACTGTTTTTT. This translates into CASSPRRNEKLFF. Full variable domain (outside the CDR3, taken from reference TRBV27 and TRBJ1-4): EAQVTQNPRYLITVTGKKLTVTCSQNMNHEYMSWYRQDPGLGLRQIYYSMNVEVTDKGDVPEGYKVSRKEKRNFPLILESPSPNQTSLYFCASSPRRNEKLFFGSGTQLSVL.

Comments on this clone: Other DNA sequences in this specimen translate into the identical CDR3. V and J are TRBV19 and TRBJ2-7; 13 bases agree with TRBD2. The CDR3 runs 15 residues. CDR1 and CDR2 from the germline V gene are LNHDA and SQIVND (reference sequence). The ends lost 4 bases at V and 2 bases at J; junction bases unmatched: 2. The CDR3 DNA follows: TGTGCCAGTAGTACGGGACTAGCGGGGACCTACGAGCAGTACTTC. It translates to CASSTGLAGTYEQYF.

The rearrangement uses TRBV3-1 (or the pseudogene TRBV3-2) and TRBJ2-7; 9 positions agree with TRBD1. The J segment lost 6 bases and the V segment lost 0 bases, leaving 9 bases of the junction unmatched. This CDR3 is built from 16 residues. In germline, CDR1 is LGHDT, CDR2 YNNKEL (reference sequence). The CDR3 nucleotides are TGTGCCAGCAGCCAAGATCGTGGGACAGGGCCGGGCGAGCAGTACTTC. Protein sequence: CASSQDRGTGPGEQYF.

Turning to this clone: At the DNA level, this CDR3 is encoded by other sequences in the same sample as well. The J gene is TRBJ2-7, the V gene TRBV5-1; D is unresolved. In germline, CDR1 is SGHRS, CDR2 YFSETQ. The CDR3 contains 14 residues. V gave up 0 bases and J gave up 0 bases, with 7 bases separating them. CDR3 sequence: CASSLVGSSYEQYF. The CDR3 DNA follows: TGCGCCAGCAGCTTGGTTGGCAGCTCCTACGAGCAGTACTTC.

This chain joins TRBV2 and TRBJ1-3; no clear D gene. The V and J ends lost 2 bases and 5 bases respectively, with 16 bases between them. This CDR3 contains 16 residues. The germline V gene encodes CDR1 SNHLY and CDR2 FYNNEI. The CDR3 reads CASSEHGPISRNTIYF. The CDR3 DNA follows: TGTGCCAGCAGTGAACATGGGCCGATAAGTAGAAACACCATATATTTT.

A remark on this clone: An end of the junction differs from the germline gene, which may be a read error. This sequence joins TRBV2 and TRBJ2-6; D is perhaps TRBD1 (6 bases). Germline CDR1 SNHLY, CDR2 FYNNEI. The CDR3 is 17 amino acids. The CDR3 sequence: CASSGWTVGSGANVLTF. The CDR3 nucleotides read TGTGCCAGCAGTGGTTGGACAGTGGGCTCTGGGGCCAACGTGCTGACTTTC.

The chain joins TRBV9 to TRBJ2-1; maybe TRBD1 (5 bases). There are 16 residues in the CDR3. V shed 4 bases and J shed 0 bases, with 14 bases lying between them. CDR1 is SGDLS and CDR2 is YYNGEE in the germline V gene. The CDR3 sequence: CASSRGHTSSYNEQFF. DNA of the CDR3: TGTGCCAGCAGCCGCGGACATACAAGCTCCTACAATGAGCAGTTCTTC.

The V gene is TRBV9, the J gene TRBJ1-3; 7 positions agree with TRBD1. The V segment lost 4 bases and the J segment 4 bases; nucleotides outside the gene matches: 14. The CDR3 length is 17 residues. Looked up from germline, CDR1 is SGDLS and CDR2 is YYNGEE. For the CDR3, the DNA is TGTGCCAGCAGCCCTATGGAGGGGGCTCTTTCGGGAAACACCATATATTTT. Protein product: CASSPMEGALSGNTIYF.